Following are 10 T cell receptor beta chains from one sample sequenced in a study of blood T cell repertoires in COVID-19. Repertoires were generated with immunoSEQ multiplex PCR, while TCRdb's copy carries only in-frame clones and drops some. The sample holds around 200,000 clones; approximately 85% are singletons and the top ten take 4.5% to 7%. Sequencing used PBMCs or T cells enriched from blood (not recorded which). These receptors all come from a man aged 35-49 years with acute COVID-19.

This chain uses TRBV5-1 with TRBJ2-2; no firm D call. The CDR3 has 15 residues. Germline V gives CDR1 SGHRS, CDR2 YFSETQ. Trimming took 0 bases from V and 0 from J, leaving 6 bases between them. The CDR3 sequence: CASSLGTANTGELFF. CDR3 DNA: TGCGCCAGCAGCTTGGGAACAGCGAACACCGGGGAGCTGTTTTTT.

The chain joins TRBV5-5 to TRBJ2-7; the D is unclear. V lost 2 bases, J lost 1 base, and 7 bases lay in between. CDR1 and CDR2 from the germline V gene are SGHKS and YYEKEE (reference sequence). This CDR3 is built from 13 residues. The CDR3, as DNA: TGTGCCAGCAGCTTACAGAGATCCTACGAGCAGTACTTC. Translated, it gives CASSLQRSYEQYF. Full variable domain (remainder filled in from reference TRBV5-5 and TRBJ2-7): DAGVTQSPTHLIKTRGQQVTLRCSPISGHKSVSWYQQVLGQGPQFIFQYYEKEERGRGNFPDRFSARQFPNYSSELNVNALLLGDSALYLCASSLQRSYEQYFGPGTRLTVT.

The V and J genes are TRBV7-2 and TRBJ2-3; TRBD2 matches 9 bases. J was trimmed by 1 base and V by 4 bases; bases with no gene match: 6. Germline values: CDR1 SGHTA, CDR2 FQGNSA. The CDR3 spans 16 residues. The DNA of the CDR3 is TGTGCCAGCAGCTCCGTGGCGGGAGGGGGCACAGATACGCAGTATTTT. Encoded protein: CASSSVAGGGTDTQYF.

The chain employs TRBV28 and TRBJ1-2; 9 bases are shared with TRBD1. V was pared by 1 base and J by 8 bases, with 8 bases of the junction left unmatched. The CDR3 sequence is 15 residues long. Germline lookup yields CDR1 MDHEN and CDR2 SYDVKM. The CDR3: CASSLLPGQGFGYTF. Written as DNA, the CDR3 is TGTGCCAGCAGTTTATTGCCGGGACAGGGTTTCGGCTACACCTTC.

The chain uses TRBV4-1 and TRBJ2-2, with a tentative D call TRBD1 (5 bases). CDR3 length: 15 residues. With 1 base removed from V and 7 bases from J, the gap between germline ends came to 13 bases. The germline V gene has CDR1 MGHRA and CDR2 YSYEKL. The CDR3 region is CASSQVGEMNGELFF. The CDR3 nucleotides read TGCGCCAGCAGCCAAGTAGGGGAAATGAACGGGGAGCTGTTTTTT.

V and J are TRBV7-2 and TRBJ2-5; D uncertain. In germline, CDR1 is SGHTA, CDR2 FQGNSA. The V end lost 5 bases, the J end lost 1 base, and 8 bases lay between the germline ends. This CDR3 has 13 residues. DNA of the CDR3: TGTGCCAGCAGCCAACACCCCCAAGAGACCCAGTACTTC. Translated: CASSQHPQETQYF.

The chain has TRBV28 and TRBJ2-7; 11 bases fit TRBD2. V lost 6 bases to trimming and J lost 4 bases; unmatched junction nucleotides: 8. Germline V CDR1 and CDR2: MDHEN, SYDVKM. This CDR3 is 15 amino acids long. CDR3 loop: CASRLGGLAVYEQYF. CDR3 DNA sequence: TGTGCCAGCAGACTAGGGGGACTAGCGGTGTACGAGCAGTACTTC. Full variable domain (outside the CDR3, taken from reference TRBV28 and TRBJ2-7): DVKVTQSSRYLVKRTGEKVFLECVQDMDHENMFWYRQDPGLGLRLIYFSYDVKMKEKGDIPEGYSVSREKKERFSLILESASTNQTSMYLCASRLGGLAVYEQYFGPGTRLTVT.

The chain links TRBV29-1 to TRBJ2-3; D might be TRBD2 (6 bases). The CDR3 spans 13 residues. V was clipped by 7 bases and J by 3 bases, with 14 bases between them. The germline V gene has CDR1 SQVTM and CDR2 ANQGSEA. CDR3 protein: CSATGDGTDTQYF. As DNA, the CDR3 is TGCAGCGCCACGGGAGATGGAACAGATACGCAGTATTTT.

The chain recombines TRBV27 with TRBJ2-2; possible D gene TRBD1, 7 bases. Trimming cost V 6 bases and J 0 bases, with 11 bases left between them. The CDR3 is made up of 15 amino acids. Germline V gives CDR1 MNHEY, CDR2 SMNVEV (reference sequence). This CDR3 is CASRDRDSNTGELFF. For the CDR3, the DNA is TGTGCCAGCAGAGACAGGGACTCGAACACCGGGGAGCTGTTTTTT.

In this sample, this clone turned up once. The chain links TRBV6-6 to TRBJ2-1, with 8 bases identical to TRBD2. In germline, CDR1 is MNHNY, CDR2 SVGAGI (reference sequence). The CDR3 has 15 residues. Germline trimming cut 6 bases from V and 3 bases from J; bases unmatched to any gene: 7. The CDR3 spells CASRPWREDYNEQFF. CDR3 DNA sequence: TGTGCCAGCAGGCCTTGGCGGGAGGACTACAATGAGCAGTTCTTC.